Sequencing of this T cell receptor (beta chain) was carried out in a study of shared clonotypes between healthy human individuals. Germline V lookup: CDR1 SGHAT, CDR2 FQNNGV. The CDR3 contains 16 residues. Germline trimming cut 2 bases from V and 4 bases from J; bases unmatched to any gene: 7. TCRdb's table, derived via immunoSEQ multiplex PCR, lists solely in-frame clones and lacks some. The sample carries some 2.1 million clones, roughly 96% recorded once. Study-level findings and limits: Larger estimated richness was generally seen in naive subsets than in memory subsets. Naive CD4 clonotype sharing across a handful of donors was about 5.3%.

In the case of this clone: Its cognate antigen is unknown.

This sequence originates from a man aged 18 to 29 in good health. Sample: naive CD4+ T cells sorted from blood. The subset is: CD45RA+ positively selected. The J gene is TRBJ2-2, the V gene TRBV11-2; 7 nucleotides align to TRBD1. CDR3 sequence: CASSLRRAGGTGELFF. CDR3 DNA: TGTGCCAGCAGCTTACGAAGGGCAGGGGGCACCGGGGAGCTGTTTTTT.